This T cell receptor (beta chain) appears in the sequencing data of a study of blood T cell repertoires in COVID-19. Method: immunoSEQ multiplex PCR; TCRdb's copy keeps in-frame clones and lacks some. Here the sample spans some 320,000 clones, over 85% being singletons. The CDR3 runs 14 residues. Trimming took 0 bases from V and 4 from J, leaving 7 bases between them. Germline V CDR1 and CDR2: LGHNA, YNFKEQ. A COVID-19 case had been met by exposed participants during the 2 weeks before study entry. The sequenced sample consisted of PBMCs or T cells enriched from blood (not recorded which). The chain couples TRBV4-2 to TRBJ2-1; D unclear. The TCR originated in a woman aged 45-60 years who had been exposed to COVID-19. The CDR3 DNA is TGTGCCAGCAGCCAAGAAGCTCTTTACAATGAGCAGTTCTTC. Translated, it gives CASSQEALYNEQFF.